This TCR beta chain appears in the sequencing data of a study of control samples from healthy donors and cancer patients. The CDR3 sequence is 14 residues long. The ends lost 5 bases at V and 1 base at J; junction bases unmatched: 3. Looked up from germline, CDR1 is PRHDT and CDR2 is FYEKMQ (reference sequence). Some clones are missing from TCRdb's copy, which holds only in-frame ones; the method was immunoSEQ multiplex PCR. This sample has some 78,000 clones, with less than 90% found just once. The chain has TRBV13 and TRBJ1-1; TRBD1 aligns across 8 bases. Material for sequencing was blood. The TCR comes from a woman aged 55-70 years in good health. The CDR3 spells CASSRGQGNTEAFF. Written as DNA, the CDR3 is TGTGCCAGCAGCCGAGGACAGGGGAACACTGAAGCTTTCTTT.